One sample yielded the 4 T cell receptor beta chains listed below, sequenced in a study of T-cell memory formation after mild COVID-19. TCRdb reprocessed the 5' RACE reads with MiXCR, giving one entry per CDR3 protein. The sample holds roughly 180,000 distinct CDR3 sequences, approximately 17% seen once. Sequencing used PBMCs or a T cell subset sorted from them (not recorded which). These receptors came from a man aged 18 to 35 who had mild COVID-19 (a few samples of this study predate the infection). Cell type and time point are not known.

The sample holds a few counts of this clonotype. V and J are TRBV7-2 and TRBJ2-6; D remains unclear. V shed 2 bases and J shed 4 bases, with 9 bases lying between them. This CDR3 has 15 residues. The V gene's germline CDR1 is SGHTA and CDR2 FQGNSA. The CDR3 region has the DNA TGTGCCAGCAGCTTATGGTCCCACGGGGCCAACGTCCTGACTTTC. This translates into CASSLWSHGANVLTF.

The rearrangement joins TRBV5-1 to TRBJ1-1, with D possibly being TRBD1 (5 bases). The CDR3 runs 15 residues. Germline lookup yields CDR1 SGHRS and CDR2 YFSETQ. V shed 0 bases and J shed 1 base, with 10 bases lying between them. The CDR3 region is CASSLAAGPNTEAFF. In nucleotides, the CDR3 is TGCGCCAGCAGCTTGGCAGCAGGGCCGAACACTGAAGCTTTCTTT.

The chain combines TRBV10-3 with TRBJ1-1; D ambiguous. Germline CDR1 and CDR2: ENHRY and SYGVKD. Trimming took off 4 bases at V and 1 base at J, with 7 bases between the two ends. This CDR3 region has 13 residues. For the CDR3, the DNA is TGTGCCATCAGTGCAGGTGGGAACACTGAAGCTTTCTTT. This gives the protein CAISAGGNTEAFF.

This rearrangement joins TRBV6-2 or TRBV6-3 to TRBJ2-7; 9 nucleotides line up with TRBD1. This CDR3 is built from 15 residues. The V gene end was trimmed by 6 bases and the J gene end by 2 bases; junction bases not matched to a gene: 8. Germline CDR1 reads MNHEY; CDR2 reads SVGEGT. The CDR3 DNA follows: TGTGCCAGCAGACAAGGGACAGGGAGACCCTACGAGCAGTACGTC. This sequence encodes CASRQGTGRPYEQYV.